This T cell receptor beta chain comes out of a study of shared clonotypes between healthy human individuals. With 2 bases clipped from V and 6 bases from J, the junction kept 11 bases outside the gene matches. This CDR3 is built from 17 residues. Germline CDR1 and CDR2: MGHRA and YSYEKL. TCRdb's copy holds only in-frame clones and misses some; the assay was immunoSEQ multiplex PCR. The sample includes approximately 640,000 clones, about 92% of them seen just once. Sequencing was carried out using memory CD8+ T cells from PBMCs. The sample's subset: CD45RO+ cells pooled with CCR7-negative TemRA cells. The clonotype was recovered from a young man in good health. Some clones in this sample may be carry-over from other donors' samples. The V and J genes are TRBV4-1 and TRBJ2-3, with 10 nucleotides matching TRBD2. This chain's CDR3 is CASSQLVASGSRDTQYF. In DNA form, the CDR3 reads TGCGCCAGCAGCCAACTTGTGGCTAGCGGGAGTCGCGATACGCAGTATTTT.